A single sample is the source of the 18 T cell receptor beta chains below, sequenced in a study of blood T cell repertoires in COVID-19 (dated by TCRdb to 2018 to 2021). Library construction relied on the immunoSEQ multiplex PCR assay. TCRdb retrieved this table from immuneACCESS and kept in-frame rearrangements only. Not all clones are present; in checked studies, unresolved V genes account for under half, and no reason is known for the remainder. The sample data list 100,000 to 110,000 clones, and just over 90% of these were observed just once. The top ten clonotypes cover 2.1% of the sample. Sequencing was done on a sample of peripheral blood. The receptor set was obtained from a man in his fifties or sixties with active COVID-19.

The chain recombines TRBV5-4 with TRBJ2-3; 9 bases are shared with TRBD1. Trimming cost V 7 bases and J 4 bases; bases outside gene matches: 4. The CDR3 contains 13 residues. CDR1 is SGHNT, CDR2 YYREEE, per germline (reference sequence). Here the CDR3 reads CASGGQGSDTQYF. CDR3 in DNA: TGTGCCAGCGGGGGACAGGGCTCAGATACGCAGTATTTT.

In its sample, this clone was seen once. The chain combines TRBV5-1 with TRBJ2-7; D gene uncertain. Germline V gene sequence: CDR1 SGHRS, CDR2 YFSETQ. CDR3 size: 15 residues. Trimming stripped 6 bases from V and 0 bases from J, with 16 bases between. CDR3 sequence (DNA): TGCGCCAGCACCACACTACCGGGTTTCTCCTACGAGCAGTACTTC. It is translated as CASTTLPGFSYEQYF.

Regarding this clone: Germline and junction disagree at one end, which may indicate a read error. Other DNA sequences in the sample encode the same CDR3. This sequence joins TRBV12-3 or TRBV12-4 and TRBJ1-1; D remains unclear. This CDR3 has 13 residues. The CDR3 sequence is CASSSTGNAEAFF. In DNA, the CDR3 is TGTGCCAGCAGTTCCACGGGGAACGCTGAAGCTTTCTTT.

This clone was seen a single time. V is TRBV19 and J is TRBJ1-2, with 7 bases that match TRBD1. Germline CDR1 LNHDA, CDR2 SQIVND (reference sequence). Losses at the gene ends were 1 base for V and 10 bases for J; bases not matched to a gene: 3. The CDR3 is 12 amino acids. DNA for the CDR3: TGTGCCAGTAGTATAGGGGACAGCCCCTACACCTTC. This gives the protein CASSIGDSPYTF.

The chain joins TRBV29-1 to TRBJ2-5; D is uncertain. CDR1 is SQVTM, CDR2 ANQGSEA, per germline. V lost 6 bases and J 4 bases, leaving 6 bases between the germline ends. The CDR3 sequence is 10 residues long. This chain's CDR3 is CSVRIETQYF. As DNA, the CDR3 is TGCAGCGTGAGAATAGAGACCCAGTACTTC.

The genes are TRBV9 and TRBJ1-2, with D hard to call. Germline CDR1 and CDR2: SGDLS and YYNGEE. This CDR3 comprises 15 residues. Deletions cut 0 bases from V and 8 bases from J, with 17 bases between. The CDR3 here is CASSVDASREMGYTF. CDR3 in DNA: TGTGCCAGCAGCGTAGATGCTTCTAGGGAGATGGGCTACACCTTC.

The rearrangement uses TRBV2 and TRBJ1-3; a weak D match, TRBD1 (5 bases). The V end lost 3 bases, the J end lost 0 bases, and 6 bases lay between the germline ends. The CDR3 contains 14 residues. The germline V gene has CDR1 SNHLY and CDR2 FYNNEI. The CDR3, as DNA: TGTGCCAGCAGTGATGGGGCCTCTGGAAACACCATATATTTT. Amino acid sequence: CASSDGASGNTIYF.

The J gene is TRBJ2-5, the V gene TRBV6-1, with a weak D call TRBD2 (6 bases). Germline loops: CDR1 MNHNS, CDR2 SASEGT. The germline V and J ends were trimmed by 3 bases and 5 bases, with 19 bases remaining between them. The CDR3 spans 16 residues. The CDR3 DNA reads TGTGCCAGCAGTGAGACTTGGGGGAGGCCACGGGAGACCCAGTACTTC. Residues: CASSETWGRPRETQYF.

The gene calls are TRBV6-1 and TRBJ2-7; 7 bases line up with TRBD1. Germline CDR1 and CDR2: MNHNS and SASEGT. Unmatched junction bases numbered 9, after V lost 4 bases and J lost 0 bases. The CDR3 totals 16 residues. DNA for the CDR3: TGTGCCAGCAGTGGGACAGGCTATTCAAGCTCCTACGAGCAGTACTTC. Translated, it gives CASSGTGYSSSYEQYF.

J is TRBJ2-5 and V is TRBV5-4; maybe TRBD1 (6 bases). Trimming took off 4 bases at V and 2 bases at J, with 21 bases between the two ends. Germline V gene data show CDR1 as SGHNT and CDR2 as YYREEE (reference sequence). The CDR3 contains 17 residues. CDR3 sequence reads: CASSGTTQGRNQETQYF. CDR3 coding DNA: TGTGCCAGCAGCGGAACTACACAGGGCCGGAATCAAGAGACCCAGTACTTC.

The chain combines TRBV12-5 with TRBJ1-5, with 8 bases fitting TRBD1. There are 19 residues in the CDR3. Germline loops: CDR1 LGHNT, CDR2 FRNRAP. V lost 2 bases, J lost 3 bases, and 15 bases stayed unmatched. The DNA for the CDR3 is TGTGCTAGTGGTTTGATAAACCCAACAGGGGGGAGAGTCAATCAGCCCCAGCATTTT. Its translation: CASGLINPTGGRVNQPQHF. Supplemented by reference TRBV12-5 and TRBJ1-5, the full variable domain reads DARVTQTPRHKVTEMGQEVTMRCQPILGHNTVFWYRQTMMQGLELLAYFRNRAPLDDSGMPKDRFSAEMPDATLATLKIQPSEPRDSAVYFCASGLINPTGGRVNQPQHFGDGTRLSIL.

The V gene is TRBV6-5, the J gene TRBJ1-1; D is perhaps TRBD1 (6 bases). The V end was cut by 8 bases, the J end by 5 bases, with 12 bases between. This CDR3 comprises 12 residues. Per germline, CDR1 MNHEY and CDR2 SVGAGI. CDR3 DNA: TGTGCCAGCCGAGGGGGTCGGACTGAAGCTTTCTTT. It translates to CASRGGRTEAFF.

V is TRBV12-3 or TRBV12-4 and J is TRBJ2-2, with a tentative D call TRBD1 (5 bases). V shed 6 bases and J shed 8 bases, with 10 bases lying between them. The CDR3 extends over 12 amino acids. DNA of the CDR3: TGTGCCAGCAGCATCAACAGGGGGGAGCTGTTTTTT. Protein product: CASSINRGELFF.

The chain employs TRBV11-3 and TRBJ2-5, with 10 bases matching TRBD2. The CDR3 runs 16 residues. Germline V gives CDR1 SGHNT, CDR2 YENEEA. Germline trimming cut 4 bases from V and 4 bases from J; bases unmatched to any gene: 9. CDR3 region: CASSSTLAGVRETQYF. Here the CDR3 DNA reads TGTGCCAGCAGCTCTACTCTAGCGGGAGTTCGAGAGACCCAGTACTTC.

The chain couples TRBV27 to TRBJ1-1; the match to TRBD1 covers 7 bases. The CDR3 extends over 13 amino acids. Trimming removed 6 bases from V and 4 bases from J; junction bases left unmatched: 5. CDR1 and CDR2 (germline): MNHEY, SMNVEV (reference sequence). The CDR3 nucleotides read TGTGCCAGCAGATCGACAGGGAGCACTGAAGCTTTCTTT. This translates into CASRSTGSTEAFF.

The V call is TRBV9, the J call TRBJ2-5; 9 nucleotides agree with TRBD2. CDR3 size: 16 residues. Germline V gene data show CDR1 as SGDLS and CDR2 as YYNGEE. V was pared by 0 bases and J by 5 bases, with 8 bases of the junction left unmatched. The DNA for the CDR3 is TGTGCCAGCAGCGTAGAAGATAGCGGGGGTAGGGAGACCCAGTACTTC. Protein: CASSVEDSGGRETQYF. Supplemented by reference TRBV9 and TRBJ2-5, the full variable domain reads DSGVTQTPKHLITATGQRVTLRCSPRSGDLSVYWYQQSLDQGLQFLIQYYNGEERAKGNILERFSAQQFPDLHSELNLSSLELGDSALYFCASSVEDSGGRETQYFGPGTRLLVL.

The V call is TRBV7-8, the J call TRBJ1-4, with TRBD1 identical over 7 bases. Trimming cost V 3 bases and J 4 bases; bases outside gene matches: 2. Germline CDR1 and CDR2: SGHVS and FQNEAQ. CDR3 size: 14 residues. The CDR3 nucleotides are TGTGCCAGCAGCTTCCGGGACAGTAATGAAAAACTGTTTTTT. Amino acid sequence: CASSFRDSNEKLFF.

The chain recombines TRBV19 with TRBJ1-2; a weak D match, TRBD1 (6 bases). V gave up 3 bases and J gave up 4 bases, with 12 bases separating them. Germline-derived CDR1 and CDR2 are LNHDA and SQIVND (reference sequence). There are 14 residues in the CDR3. CDR3 DNA: TGTGCCAGTAGTATTGAGAAACAGGGCTATGGCTACACCTTC. It yields the protein CASSIEKQGYGYTF.